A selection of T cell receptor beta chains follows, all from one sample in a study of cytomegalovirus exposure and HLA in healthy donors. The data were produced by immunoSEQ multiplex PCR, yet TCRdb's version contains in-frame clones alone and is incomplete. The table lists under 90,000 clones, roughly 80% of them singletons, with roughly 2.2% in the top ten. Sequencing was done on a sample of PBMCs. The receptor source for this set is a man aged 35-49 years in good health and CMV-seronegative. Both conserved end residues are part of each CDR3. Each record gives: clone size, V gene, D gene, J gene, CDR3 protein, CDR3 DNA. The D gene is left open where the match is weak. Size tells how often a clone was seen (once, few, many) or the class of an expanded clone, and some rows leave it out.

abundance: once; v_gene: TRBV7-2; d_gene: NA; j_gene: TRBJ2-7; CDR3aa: CASSLAQGLAQYF; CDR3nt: TGTGCCAGCAGCTTAGCGCAGGGTCTTGCGCAGTACTTC
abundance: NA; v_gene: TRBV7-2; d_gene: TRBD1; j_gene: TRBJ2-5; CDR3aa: CASSRGQGRRETQYF; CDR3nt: TGTGCCAGCAGCCGAGGACAGGGGAGGCGAGAGACCCAGTACTTC
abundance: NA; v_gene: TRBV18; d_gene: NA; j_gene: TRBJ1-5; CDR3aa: CASSPREGSNQPQHF; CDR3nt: TGTGCCAGCTCACCACGGGAGGGATCCAATCAGCCCCAGCATTTT
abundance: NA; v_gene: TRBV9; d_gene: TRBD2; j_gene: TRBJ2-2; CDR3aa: CASSVGFLLAGNTGELFF; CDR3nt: TGTGCCAGCAGCGTAGGTTTTCTACTAGCGGGGAACACCGGGGAGCTGTTTTTT
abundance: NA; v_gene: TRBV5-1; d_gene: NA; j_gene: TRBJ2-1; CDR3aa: CASSLGAMHLNEQFF; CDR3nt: TGCGCCAGCAGCTTGGGGGCGATGCACCTAAATGAGCAGTTCTTC
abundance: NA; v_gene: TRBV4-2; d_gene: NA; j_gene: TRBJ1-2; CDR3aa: CASSQATGSNYGYTF; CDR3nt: TGTGCCAGCAGCCAAGCCACAGGGTCGAACTATGGCTACACCTTC
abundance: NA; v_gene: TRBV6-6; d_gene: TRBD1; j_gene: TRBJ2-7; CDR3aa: CASSSRGRYEQYF; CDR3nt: TGTGCCAGCAGTTCCAGGGGGCGGTACGAGCAGTACTTC
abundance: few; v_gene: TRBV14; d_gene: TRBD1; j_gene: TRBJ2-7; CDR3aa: CASSQGPTGTLYEQYF; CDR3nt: TGTGCCAGCAGCCAAGGCCCGACAGGGACGCTATACGAGCAGTACTTC
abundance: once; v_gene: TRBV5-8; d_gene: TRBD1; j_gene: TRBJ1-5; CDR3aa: CASTIDRGRGQPQHF; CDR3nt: TGTGCCAGCACCATCGACAGGGGGCGCGGGCAGCCCCAGCATTTT
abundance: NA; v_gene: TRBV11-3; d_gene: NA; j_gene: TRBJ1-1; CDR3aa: CASSLKQGGNTEAFF; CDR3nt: TGTGCCAGCAGCCTGAAACAGGGCGGGAACACTGAAGCTTTCTTT
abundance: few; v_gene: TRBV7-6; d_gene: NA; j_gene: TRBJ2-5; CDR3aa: CASSGALVGETQYF; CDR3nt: TGTGCCAGCAGCGGGGCTTTGGTAGGAGAGACCCAGTACTTC
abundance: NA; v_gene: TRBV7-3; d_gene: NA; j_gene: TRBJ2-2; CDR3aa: CASSLWQGSGGELFF; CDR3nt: TGTGCCAGCAGCTTATGGCAGGGATCCGGCGGGGAGCTGTTTTTT
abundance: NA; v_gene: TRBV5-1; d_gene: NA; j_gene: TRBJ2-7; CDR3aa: CASSLGGEMVYEQYF; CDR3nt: TGCGCCAGCAGCCTGGGTGGGGAGATGGTCTACGAGCAGTACTTC
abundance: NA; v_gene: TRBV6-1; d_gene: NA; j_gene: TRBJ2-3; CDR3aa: CASSEIAPVRDTQYF; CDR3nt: TGTGCCAGCAGTGAAATAGCCCCGGTCCGGGATACGCAGTATTTT
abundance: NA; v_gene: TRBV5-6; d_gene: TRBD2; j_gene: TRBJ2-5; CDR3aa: CASSWGTTNSGETQYF; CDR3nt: TGTGCCAGCAGCTGGGGGACTACCAATTCAGGGGAGACCCAGTACTTC
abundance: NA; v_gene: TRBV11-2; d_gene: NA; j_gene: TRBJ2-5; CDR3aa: CASSSTGSQETQYF; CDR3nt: TGTGCCAGCAGCTCTACAGGGTCCCAAGAGACCCAGTACTTC
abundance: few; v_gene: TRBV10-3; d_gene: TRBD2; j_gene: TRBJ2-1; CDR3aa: CAISDLAESSYNEQFF; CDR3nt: TGTGCCATCAGTGATCTAGCGGAAAGCTCCTACAATGAGCAGTTCTTC
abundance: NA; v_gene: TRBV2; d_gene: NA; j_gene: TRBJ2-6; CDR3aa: CASSGRSYSGANVLTF; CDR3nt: TGTGCCAGCAGTGGGCGGTCCTACTCTGGGGCCAACGTCCTGACTTTC
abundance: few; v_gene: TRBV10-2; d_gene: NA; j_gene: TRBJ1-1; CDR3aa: CASSGREAEAFF; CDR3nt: TGCGCCAGCAGTGGGCGGGAGGCTGAAGCTTTCTTT
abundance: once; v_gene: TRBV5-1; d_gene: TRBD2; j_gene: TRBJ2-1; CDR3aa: CASSTGLAGGMYNEQFF; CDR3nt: TGCGCCAGCAGCACGGGACTAGCGGGAGGAATGTACAATGAGCAGTTCTTC
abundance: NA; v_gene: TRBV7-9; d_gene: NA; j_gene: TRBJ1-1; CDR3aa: CASSLVRGMNTEAFF; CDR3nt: TGTGCCAGCAGCTTAGTAAGGGGCATGAACACTGAAGCTTTCTTT
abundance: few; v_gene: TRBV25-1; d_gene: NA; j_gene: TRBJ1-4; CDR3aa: CASSAPNEKLFF; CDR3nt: TGTGCCAGCAGTGCCCCGAATGAAAAACTGTTTTTT
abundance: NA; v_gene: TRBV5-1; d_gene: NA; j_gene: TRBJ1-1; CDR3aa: CASSLQGGGNTEAFF; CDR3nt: TGCGCCAGCAGCTTGCAGGGAGGTGGGAACACTGAAGCTTTCTTT
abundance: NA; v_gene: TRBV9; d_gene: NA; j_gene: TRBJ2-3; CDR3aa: CASSPHRGTDTQYF; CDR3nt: TGTGCCAGCAGCCCTCACAGGGGCACAGATACGCAGTATTTT
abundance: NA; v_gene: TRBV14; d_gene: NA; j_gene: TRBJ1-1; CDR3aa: CASRETGRAEAFF; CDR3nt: TGTGCCAGCAGGGAAACTGGTCGGGCTGAAGCTTTCTTT
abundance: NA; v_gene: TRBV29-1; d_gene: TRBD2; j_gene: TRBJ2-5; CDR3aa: CSIRPGLADETQYF; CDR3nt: TGCAGCATACGACCGGGACTAGCGGACGAGACCCAGTACTTC
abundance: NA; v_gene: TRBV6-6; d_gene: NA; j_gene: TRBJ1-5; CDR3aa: CASSQKGWGEDQPQHF; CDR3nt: TGTGCCAGCAGTCAAAAGGGATGGGGGGAGGATCAGCCCCAGCATTTT
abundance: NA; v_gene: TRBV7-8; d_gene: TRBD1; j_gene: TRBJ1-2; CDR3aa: CASSLGGGVYGYTF; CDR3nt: TGTGCCAGCAGCTTAGGAGGGGGCGTCTATGGCTACACCTTC
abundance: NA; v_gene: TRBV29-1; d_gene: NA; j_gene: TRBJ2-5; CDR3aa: CSVVRGEETQYF; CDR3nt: TGCAGCGTGGTCAGGGGAGAAGAGACCCAGTACTTC
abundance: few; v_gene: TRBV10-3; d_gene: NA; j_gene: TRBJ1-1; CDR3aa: CAISDFGGRNTEAFF; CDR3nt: TGTGCCATCAGTGATTTCGGGGGTCGGAACACTGAAGCTTTCTTT
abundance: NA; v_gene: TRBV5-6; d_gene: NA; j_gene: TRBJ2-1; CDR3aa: CASSLLARGEQFF; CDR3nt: TGTGCCAGCAGCTTGTTGGCCCGCGGAGAGCAGTTCTTC
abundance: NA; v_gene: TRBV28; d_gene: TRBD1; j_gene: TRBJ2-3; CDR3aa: CASSLSGQGFTDTQYF; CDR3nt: TGTGCCAGCAGTTTATCGGGACAGGGATTCACAGATACGCAGTATTTT
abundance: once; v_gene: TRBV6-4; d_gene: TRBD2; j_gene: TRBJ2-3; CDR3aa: CASSEAGGVKGDTQYF; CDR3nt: TGTGCCAGCAGTGAGGCGGGAGGGGTGAAGGGAGATACGCAGTATTTT
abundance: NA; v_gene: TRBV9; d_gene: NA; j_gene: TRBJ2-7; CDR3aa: CASSPRTNHYEQYF; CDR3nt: TGTGCCAGCAGCCCACGGACTAACCACTACGAGCAGTACTTC
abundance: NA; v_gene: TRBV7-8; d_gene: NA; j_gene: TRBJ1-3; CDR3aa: CASSFGLSGNTIYF; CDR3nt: TGTGCCAGCAGCTTTGGACTCTCTGGAAACACCATATATTTT
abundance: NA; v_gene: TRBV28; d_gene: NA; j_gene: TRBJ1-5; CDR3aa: CASILQVDQPQHF; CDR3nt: TGTGCCAGCATCCTTCAGGTCGATCAGCCCCAGCATTTT
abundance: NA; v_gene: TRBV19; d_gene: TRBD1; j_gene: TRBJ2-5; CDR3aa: CASSNGQGYETQYF; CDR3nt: TGTGCCAGTAGTAATGGACAGGGGTACGAGACCCAGTACTTC
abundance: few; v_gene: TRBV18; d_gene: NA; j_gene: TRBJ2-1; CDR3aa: CASSPRSGWEAYEQFF; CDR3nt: TGTGCCAGCTCACCACGTTCTGGTTGGGAGGCTTATGAGCAGTTCTTC
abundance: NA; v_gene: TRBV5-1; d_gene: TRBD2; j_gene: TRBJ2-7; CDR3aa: CASSLGTSLYEQYF; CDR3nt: TGCGCCAGCAGCTTGGGGACTAGTTTGTACGAGCAGTACTTC
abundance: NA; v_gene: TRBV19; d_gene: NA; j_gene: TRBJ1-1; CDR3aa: CASSRGASRGTEAFF; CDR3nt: TGTGCCAGTAGTCGAGGGGCGTCGAGGGGGACTGAAGCTTTCTTT
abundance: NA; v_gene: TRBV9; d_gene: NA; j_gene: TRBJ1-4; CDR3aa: CASSVGGAIDEKLFF; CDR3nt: TGTGCCAGCAGCGTAGGGGGAGCCATAGATGAAAAACTGTTTTTT
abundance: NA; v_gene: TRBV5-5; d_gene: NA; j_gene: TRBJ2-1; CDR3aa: CGLLGNEQFF; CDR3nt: TGTGGCCTACTAGGCAATGAGCAGTTCTTC
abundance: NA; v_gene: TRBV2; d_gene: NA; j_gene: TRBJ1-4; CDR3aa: CASSGMIVGLFF; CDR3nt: TGTGCCAGCAGCGGGATGATCGTTGGACTGTTTTTT
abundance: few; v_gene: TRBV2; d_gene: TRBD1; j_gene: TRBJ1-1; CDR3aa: CASGTDLMAFF; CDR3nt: TGTGCCAGCGGGACAGACCTAATGGCTTTCTTT
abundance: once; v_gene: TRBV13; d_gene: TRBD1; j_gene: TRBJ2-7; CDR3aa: CASSYGQGTYEQYF; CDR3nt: TGTGCCAGCAGTTATGGACAGGGGACGTACGAGCAGTACTTC
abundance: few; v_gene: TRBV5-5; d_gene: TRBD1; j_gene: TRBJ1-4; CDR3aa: CASSFLPGQSEKLFF; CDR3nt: TGTGCCAGCAGTTTTCTCCCGGGACAGTCGGAAAAACTGTTTTTT
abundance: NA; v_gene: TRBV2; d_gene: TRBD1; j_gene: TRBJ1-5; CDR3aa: CASSGGGPQPQHF; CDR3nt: TGTGCCAGCAGTGGAGGGGGCCCTCAGCCCCAGCATTTT
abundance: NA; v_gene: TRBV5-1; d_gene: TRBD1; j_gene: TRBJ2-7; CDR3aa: CASSLLGQGYEQYF; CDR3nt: TGCGCCAGCAGCTTACTTGGACAGGGTTACGAGCAGTACTTC
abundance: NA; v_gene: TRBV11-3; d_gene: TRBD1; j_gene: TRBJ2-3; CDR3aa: CASSLIGGSYYF; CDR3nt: TGTGCCAGCAGCTTAATAGGGGGCTCTTATTATTTT
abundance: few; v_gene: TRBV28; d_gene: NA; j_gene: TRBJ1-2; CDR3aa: CASSSNPGQDGYTF; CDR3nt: TGTGCCAGCAGTTCTAATCCAGGGCAAGATGGCTACACCTTC